The T cell receptor (beta chain) described here comes from a study of OX40 agonist ivuxolimab in advanced cancers. Study-level background: Ivuxolimab is an agonistic anti-OX40 (CD134) antibody, and patients were treated with it. Patients undergoing dose escalation presented with hepatocellular carcinoma, melanoma, renal cell or head and neck cancer.

Repertoires were generated with immunoSEQ multiplex PCR, while TCRdb's copy carries only in-frame clones and drops some. The sample has about 13,000 clones, around 73% seen once. CDR3 length: 16 amino acids. The chain couples TRBV21-1 to TRBJ2-3. TRBV21-1 corresponds to a pseudogene. The source is an adult with an advanced solid tumor such as melanoma, head and neck, liver or kidney cancer. The sequencing here drew on CD4+ or CD8+ T cells sorted from blood, taken in a trial of the OX40 agonist ivuxolimab. The CDR3 region has the DNA TGTGCCAGCAGCAAAGAGAAAAGGGAACGCACAGATACGCAGTATTTT. This codes for CASSKEKRERTDTQYF.